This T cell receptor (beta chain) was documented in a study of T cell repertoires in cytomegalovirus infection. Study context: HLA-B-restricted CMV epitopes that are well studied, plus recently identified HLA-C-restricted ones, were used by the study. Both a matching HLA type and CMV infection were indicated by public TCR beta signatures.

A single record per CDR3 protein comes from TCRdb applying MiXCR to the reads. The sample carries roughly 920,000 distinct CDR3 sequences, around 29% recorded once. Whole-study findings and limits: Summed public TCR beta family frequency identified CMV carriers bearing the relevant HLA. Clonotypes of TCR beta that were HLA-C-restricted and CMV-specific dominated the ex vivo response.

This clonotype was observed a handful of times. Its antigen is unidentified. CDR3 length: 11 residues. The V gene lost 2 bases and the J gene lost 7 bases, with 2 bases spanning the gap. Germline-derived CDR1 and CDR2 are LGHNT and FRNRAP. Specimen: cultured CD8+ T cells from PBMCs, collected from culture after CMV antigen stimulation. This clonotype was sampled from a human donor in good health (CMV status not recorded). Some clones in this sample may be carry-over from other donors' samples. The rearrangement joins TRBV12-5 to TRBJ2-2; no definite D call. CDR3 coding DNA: TGTGCTAGTGGTTTGAGCGGGGAGCTGTTTTTT. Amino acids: CASGLSGELFF. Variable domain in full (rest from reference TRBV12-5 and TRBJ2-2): DARVTQTPRHKVTEMGQEVTMRCQPILGHNTVFWYRQTMMQGLELLAYFRNRAPLDDSGMPKDRFSAEMPDATLATLKIQPSEPRDSAVYFCASGLSGELFFGEGSRLTVL.